The next 25 T cell receptor beta chains were all read from a single sample in a study of Ad26.COV2.S vaccination and SARS-CoV-2 variants. Sample treatment: 15 to 20 received Ad26.COV2.S at low or high dose, single or two shots; roughly five received placebo; per-sample allocation not given. Day 63 after the first vaccine or placebo injection was the time point for sampling. Method: immunoSEQ multiplex PCR; TCRdb's copy keeps in-frame clones and lacks some. The sample carries 350,000 to 500,000 clones, less than 95% recorded once. This material consisted of peripheral blood, taken in a trial of Ad26.COV2.S vaccine versus placebo. The receptors stem from a person aged 18-60 years who received the Ad26.COV2.S COVID-19 vaccine or a placebo.

The genes are TRBV27 and TRBJ2-7; 9 nucleotides align to TRBD2. Trimming removed 6 bases from V and 2 bases from J; junction bases left unmatched: 8. CDR1 and CDR2 from the germline V gene are MNHEY and SMNVEV (reference sequence). The CDR3 sequence is 15 residues long. DNA for the CDR3: TGTGCCAGCAGAATCCGCGGCGGGAGGGCCTACGAGCAGTACTTC. This encodes CASRIRGGRAYEQYF.

This chain joins TRBV16 and TRBJ1-1, with 7 bases lining up with TRBD1. Germline V gives CDR1 KGHSY, CDR2 FQNENV. The trim removed 6 bases at V and 1 base at J, leaving 5 bases unmatched. The CDR3 has 14 amino acids. CDR3 residues: CASSIWTGNTEAFF. The DNA for the CDR3 is TGTGCCAGCAGTATTTGGACAGGGAACACTGAAGCTTTCTTT.

This clone was observed a few times. J is TRBJ2-1 and V is TRBV27; 7 bases agree with TRBD2. Germline CDR1 is MNHEY and CDR2 is SMNVEV (reference sequence). The CDR3 length is 14 residues. Losses at the gene ends were 11 bases for V and 4 bases for J; bases not matched to a gene: 11. CDR3 DNA: TGTGCCGCGAGGCTAGCGGCTAATTACAATGAGCAGTTCTTC. Its protein is CAARLAANYNEQFF.

This clone has only a few counts. The chain recombines TRBV7-6 with TRBJ1-5; unclear D gene. The CDR3 is 13 residues long. Per germline, CDR1 SGHVS and CDR2 FNYEAQ. The V and J ends lost 4 bases and 5 bases respectively, with 9 bases between them. The DNA for the CDR3 is TGTGCCAGCAGCTCCCTTGGGGATCAGCCCCAGCATTTT. Encoded protein: CASSSLGDQPQHF.

The chain recombines TRBV2 with TRBJ2-2; D might be TRBD2 (5 bases). From germline, CDR1 is SNHLY and CDR2 FYNNEI. V lost 5 bases and J 6 bases, leaving 13 bases between the germline ends. This CDR3 region has 14 residues. The CDR3 loop is CASSLTSGSGELFF. The CDR3 DNA reads as TGTGCCAGCAGTCTTACCTCGGGGTCCGGGGAGCTGTTTTTT.

The chain recombines TRBV5-6 with TRBJ2-3; 7 nucleotides align to TRBD2. Germline V gives CDR1 SGHDT, CDR2 YYEEEE. Trimming took 2 bases from V and 2 from J; bases not matched to a gene: 8. The CDR3 spans 16 residues. The CDR3 coding sequence is TGTGCCAGCAGCTTCGGGAGGCGCCCCTTCACAGATACGCAGTATTTT. Its translation is CASSFGRRPFTDTQYF.

J is TRBJ1-3 and V is TRBV19, with 10 positions matching TRBD1. The CDR3 totals 16 residues. Germline V gene data show CDR1 as LNHDA and CDR2 as SQIVND (reference sequence). With 5 bases clipped from V and 2 bases from J, the junction kept 6 bases outside the gene matches. CDR3 protein: CASSLGDRGPGNTIYF. The CDR3 DNA follows: TGTGCCAGTAGTTTAGGGGACAGGGGACCTGGAAACACCATATATTTT.

The V gene is TRBV7-9, the J gene TRBJ2-3; perhaps TRBD2 as D (5 bases). The CDR3 runs 14 residues. CDR1 is SEHNR and CDR2 is FQNEAQ in the germline V gene (reference sequence). With 5 bases removed from V and 0 bases from J, the gap between germline ends came to 9 bases. Here the CDR3 reads CASSPGSSTDTQYF. CDR3 DNA: TGTGCCAGCAGCCCTGGGAGTAGCACAGATACGCAGTATTTT.

This chain joins TRBV2 and TRBJ2-3, with D possibly matching TRBD2 (6 bases). Germline CDR1 SNHLY, CDR2 FYNNEI. This CDR3 comprises 16 residues. Between the trimmed V and J ends, which lost 3 bases and 6 bases, there was a span of 19 bases. This CDR3 reads CASSEIGAWGVDTQYF. DNA for the CDR3: TGTGCCAGCAGTGAGATCGGAGCTTGGGGGGTCGATACGCAGTATTTT.

The J gene is TRBJ2-2, the V gene TRBV28; D is ambiguous. V lost 5 bases and J lost 7, with 14 bases in between. CDR3 length: 14 amino acids. Germline lookup yields CDR1 MDHEN and CDR2 SYDVKM. The chain's CDR3 is CASSPNYINGELFF. The CDR3 nucleotides read TGTGCCAGCAGTCCCAACTACATCAACGGGGAGCTGTTTTTT.

J is TRBJ2-2 and V is TRBV5-1; maybe TRBD1 (6 bases). The germline V and J ends were trimmed by 1 base and 8 bases, with 15 bases remaining between them. Germline V gives CDR1 SGHRS, CDR2 YFSETQ. The CDR3 sequence is 15 residues long. The CDR3: CASSLRTGYMGELFF. The CDR3 bases are TGCGCCAGCAGCTTGAGAACAGGGTATATGGGGGAGCTGTTTTTT.

The V and J genes are TRBV5-8 and TRBJ2-7, with D tentatively TRBD1 or TRBD2 (5 bases each). Trimming stripped 4 bases from V and 3 bases from J, with 11 bases between. Germline V gene data show CDR1 as SGHTS and CDR2 as YDEGEE. The CDR3 runs to 13 residues. The CDR3 DNA is TGTGCCAGCAGCCCGGGACGGAACTACGAGCAGTACTTC. Amino acid sequence: CASSPGRNYEQYF.

The gene calls are TRBV30 and TRBJ2-7; D is uncertain. From germline, CDR1 is GTSNPN and CDR2 SVGIG (reference sequence). V lost 2 bases and J 2 bases, leaving 4 bases between the germline ends. There are 11 residues in the CDR3. In DNA form, the CDR3 reads TGTGCCTGGAGTTCCGCCTACGAGCAGTACTTC. Residues: CAWSSAYEQYF.

The count of this clone is one. The CDR3 is CASSLRLAGFYEQYF. As DNA, the CDR3 is TGTGCCAGCAGCCTACGACTAGCGGGATTTTACGAGCAGTACTTC. This sequence joins TRBV7-8 and TRBJ2-7, with 11 bases aligning to TRBD2. Germline values: CDR1 SGHVS, CDR2 FQNEAQ. CDR3 size: 15 residues. V was clipped by 5 bases and J by 4 bases; unmatched bases: 7.

The chain recombines TRBV28 with TRBJ2-3; D is possibly TRBD1 or TRBD2 (6 bases each). V dropped 6 bases and J dropped 2 bases, with 15 bases sitting between them. CDR1 is MDHEN, CDR2 SYDVKM, per germline. The CDR3 contains 15 residues. The CDR3 coding sequence is TGTGCCAGCAGATTTCCGGGGGCTATCACAGATACGCAGTATTTT. Amino acid sequence: CASRFPGAITDTQYF.

The chain is built from TRBV27 and TRBJ2-3, with 7 bases lining up with TRBD2. This CDR3 is built from 14 residues. Germline V gives CDR1 MNHEY, CDR2 SMNVEV (reference sequence). V lost 5 bases and J lost 1; bases outside the gene matches: 3. Written as DNA, the CDR3 is TGTGCCAGCAGTAGAAGCGGGGGCACAGATACGCAGTATTTT. It encodes CASSRSGGTDTQYF.

This clone was picked up one time. This same CDR3 is encoded by further DNA sequences in the sample. V and J are TRBV10-3 and TRBJ2-3, with D perhaps TRBD2 (5 bases). V lost 4 bases and J lost 2, with 10 bases in between. The CDR3 runs to 14 residues. Germline-derived CDR1 and CDR2 are ENHRY and SYGVKD. CDR3 loop: CAISGGQDTDTQYF. Here the CDR3 DNA reads TGTGCCATCAGTGGAGGGCAGGACACAGATACGCAGTATTTT.

This chain links TRBV19 with TRBJ2-3; D is undetermined. Deletions cut 7 bases from V and 0 bases from J, with 14 bases between. Germline CDR1 and CDR2: LNHDA and SQIVND (reference sequence). The length of the CDR3 is 15 residues. CDR3 sequence reads: CASMGPEYSTDTQYF. CDR3 DNA: TGTGCCAGTATGGGCCCAGAGTATAGCACAGATACGCAGTATTTT.

The gene calls are TRBV27 and TRBJ1-2, with 8 bases fitting TRBD1. Germline V gives CDR1 MNHEY, CDR2 SMNVEV (reference sequence). V was pared by 6 bases and J by 9 bases, with 12 bases of the junction left unmatched. The CDR3 sequence is 14 residues long. CDR3 region: CASSLGQGLTSYTF. The CDR3 nucleotides read TGTGCCAGCAGCCTAGGACAGGGTCTAACGAGCTACACCTTC.

The chain has TRBV11-3 and TRBJ1-1; D is ambiguous. The CDR3 runs to 16 residues. Germline V lookup: CDR1 SGHNT, CDR2 YENEEA. The V end lost 1 base, the J end lost 0 bases, and 12 bases lay between the germline ends. Here the CDR3 DNA reads TGTGCCAGCAGCTTAGGAGGAGGGCTCATGAACACTGAAGCTTTCTTT. Translation: CASSLGGGLMNTEAFF.

The genes are TRBV6-5 and TRBJ2-1; no definite D call. This CDR3 spans 14 amino acids. Trimming took 7 bases from V and 4 from J, leaving 14 bases between them. CDR1 is MNHEY and CDR2 is SVGAGI in the germline V gene. The CDR3: CASTAAVGYNEQFF. CDR3 coding DNA: TGTGCCAGCACCGCGGCGGTGGGTTACAATGAGCAGTTCTTC.

The J gene is TRBJ2-5, the V gene TRBV7-9; D is possibly TRBD1 or TRBD2 (5 bases each). The CDR3 covers 17 residues. Trimming removed 4 bases at V and 2 bases at J, with 20 bases between. Germline V lookup: CDR1 SEHNR, CDR2 FQNEAQ (reference sequence). CDR3 nucleotides: TGTGCCAGCAGCTGGAGGCCTCGCTTGGCAGGGCAAGAGACCCAGTACTTC. It yields the protein CASSWRPRLAGQETQYF. The complete variable domain, with remaining parts taken from reference TRBV7-9 and TRBJ2-5, reads DTGVSQNPRHKITKRGQNVTFRCDPISEHNRLYWYRQTLGQGPEFLTYFQNEAQLEKSRLLSDRFSAERPKGSFSTLEIQRTEQGDSAMYLCASSWRPRLAGQETQYFGPGTRLLVL.

The chain links TRBV27 to TRBJ2-7, with unresolved D. CDR3 length: 15 residues. Germline CDR1 is MNHEY and CDR2 is SMNVEV (reference sequence). Trimming left V 5 bases short and J 0 bases short, with 14 bases between. The chain's CDR3 is CASSPDPASSYEQYF. DNA of the CDR3: TGTGCCAGCAGTCCCGATCCAGCGTCCTCCTACGAGCAGTACTTC.

The V gene is TRBV28, the J gene TRBJ2-1; possible D gene TRBD2, 6 bases. The CDR3 totals 14 residues. The V gene's germline CDR1 is MDHEN and CDR2 SYDVKM. Trimming pared 2 bases from V and 6 bases from J, leaving 11 bases between. DNA for the CDR3: TGTGCCAGCAGTTTAGCCCTAGCGACCAATGAGCAGTTCTTC. Encoded protein: CASSLALATNEQFF.

The chain links TRBV5-4 to TRBJ2-7; 7 bases match TRBD2. Trimming removed 6 bases from V and 0 bases from J; junction bases left unmatched: 3. Germline V gene lookup returns CDR1 SGHNT and CDR2 YYREEE (reference sequence). The CDR3 runs to 13 residues. CDR3 nucleotides: TGTGCCAGCAACGCGGGGGACTCCTACGAGCAGTACTTC. Amino acids: CASNAGDSYEQYF. Combining the CDR3 with reference TRBV5-4 and TRBJ2-7 gives the whole variable domain ETGVTQSPTHLIKTRGQQVTLRCSSQSGHNTVSWYQQALGQGPQFIFQYYREEENGRGNFPPRFSGLQFPNYSSELNVNALELDDSALYLCASNAGDSYEQYFGPGTRLTVT.